Below, one T cell receptor (beta chain) is given with its context. The antigen is undetermined. TCRdb's copy holds only in-frame clones and misses some; the assay was immunoSEQ multiplex PCR. The sample carries about 85,000 clones, 91% recorded once. This specimen belongs to a study of graft-versus-host responses after intestinal transplantation. Whole-study results and caveats: Declines in HvG clones occurring early post-transplant were associated with peak circulating GvH clone levels.

The germline gives CDR1 MNHNS, CDR2 SASEGT. The CDR3 contains 14 residues. The ends were cut back, 1 base at V and 5 bases at J, with 11 bases in the middle. The chain is built from TRBV6-1 and TRBJ1-2, with D perhaps matching TRBD1 (6 bases). The material was unstimulated CD8+ T cells sorted from spleen or lymph node cells, obtained before transplant. The sequence derives from a human donor who was the organ donor for an intestinal transplant. CDR3 coding DNA: TGTGCCAGCAGTGAAGATCGGGGGCCTTATGGCTACACCTTC. Its translation: CASSEDRGPYGYTF.